A single sample is the source of the 30 T cell receptor beta chains below, sequenced in a study of blood T cell repertoires in COVID-19. The table came from immunoSEQ multiplex PCR; TCRdb's copy has only in-frame clones and leaves some out. Among some 80,000 clones, roughly 87% were seen once, and the ten largest hold 3%. The sequencing input was peripheral blood. All receptors come from a woman between 45 and 60 years old with active or convalescent COVID-19.

This clone was recorded only once. The chain is built from TRBV4-2 and TRBJ2-3; TRBD2 matches 9 bases. The V segment lost 0 bases and the J segment 0 bases; nucleotides outside the gene matches: 4. The CDR3 length is 17 residues. Germline CDR1 LGHNA, CDR2 YNFKEQ. The CDR3 coding sequence is TGTGCCAGCAGCCAAGACCCTAGCGGGGTTAGCACAGATACGCAGTATTTT. This translates into CASSQDPSGVSTDTQYF.

The rearrangement joins TRBV3-1 (or the pseudogene TRBV3-2) to TRBJ2-7, with 12 bases identical to TRBD2. Per germline, CDR1 LGHDT and CDR2 YNNKEL (reference sequence). J lost 0 bases, V lost 0 bases, and 15 bases had no gene match. This CDR3 region has 21 residues. This CDR3 reads CASSQDVLTFRTSGVSYEQYF. In nucleotides, the CDR3 is TGTGCCAGCAGCCAAGATGTTTTAACGTTCCGGACTAGCGGGGTCTCCTACGAGCAGTACTTC.

CDR3 sequence: CASSPPVTDTQYF. The CDR3 DNA reads TGTGCCAGCTCACCACCCGTCACAGATACGCAGTATTTT. The chain recombines TRBV18 with TRBJ2-3, with D unclear. The CDR3 loop spans 13 amino acids. Looked up from germline, CDR1 is KGHSH and CDR2 is LQKENI. V lost 0 bases, J lost 2 bases, and 3 bases lay in between.

The V call is TRBV10-1, the J call TRBJ2-7; 9 bases fit TRBD2. Germline CDR1 and CDR2: WNHNN and SYGVQD (reference sequence). Trimming took 3 bases from V and 6 from J; bases not matched to a gene: 12. There are 16 residues in the CDR3. The DNA of the CDR3 is TGCGCCAGCAGTGAATCCCCTCTAGCGGGGTTGGGCGAGCAGTACTTC. This sequence encodes CASSESPLAGLGEQYF.

The rearrangement joins TRBV10-3 to TRBJ2-7; possible D gene TRBD1, 6 bases. The CDR3 has 13 amino acids. Per the germline V gene, CDR1 is ENHRY and CDR2 is SYGVKD. The V end lost 6 bases, the J end lost 1 base, and 10 bases lay between the germline ends. CDR3 region: CAIRGQLSYEQYF. The CDR3 bases are TGTGCCATCAGAGGACAGCTTTCCTACGAGCAGTACTTC.

This clone was counted between two and nine times. The rearrangement joins TRBV21-1 to TRBJ1-3. TRBV21-1 is a pseudogene. The CDR3 runs 17 residues. Here the CDR3 reads CASDCNESRNSGNTIYF. In DNA, the CDR3 is TGTGCCAGCGATTGTAATGAGTCTAGAAACTCTGGAAACACCATATATTTT.

J is TRBJ1-5 and V is TRBV7-9; D gene unclear. CDR3 size: 13 residues. The germline CDR1 and CDR2 sequences are SEHNR and FQNEAQ (reference sequence). The V and J ends lost 7 bases and 9 bases respectively, with 16 bases between them. The CDR3 loop reads CASKLEGVGPQHF. The CDR3, as DNA: TGTGCCAGCAAGTTGGAGGGAGTAGGGCCCCAGCATTTT.

This clone was recorded only once. The chain couples TRBV9 to TRBJ2-2; D gene uncertain. This CDR3 is 15 amino acids long. The V gene's germline CDR1 is SGDLS and CDR2 YYNGEE. Trimming left V 4 bases short and J 3 bases short, with 13 bases between. The CDR3, as DNA: TGTGCCAGCAGCATCAGTTATCCAGACACCGGGGAGCTGTTTTTT. As protein: CASSISYPDTGELFF. Looking up the rest from reference TRBV9 and TRBJ2-2 gives the full variable domain: DSGVTQTPKHLITATGQRVTLRCSPRSGDLSVYWYQQSLDQGLQFLIQYYNGEERAKGNILERFSAQQFPDLHSELNLSSLELGDSALYFCASSISYPDTGELFFGEGSRLTVL.

The rearrangement joins TRBV19 to TRBJ1-3; tentatively, D is TRBD1 (5 bases). This CDR3 has 16 residues. The V gene's germline CDR1 is LNHDA and CDR2 SQIVND (reference sequence). V was trimmed by 1 base and J by 1 base, leaving 11 bases between them. The CDR3: CASSIAVRQSGNTIYF. The DNA of the CDR3 is TGTGCCAGTAGTATAGCCGTTCGACAGTCTGGAAACACCATATATTTT.

V usage is TRBV30 and J usage is TRBJ1-5; no clear D gene. The CDR3 runs to 15 residues. Germline V lookup: CDR1 GTSNPN, CDR2 SVGIG (reference sequence). V was clipped by 3 bases and J by 0 bases, with 12 bases between them. CDR3 region: CAWSPTGYSNQPQHF. The CDR3 region has the DNA TGTGCCTGGAGCCCCACGGGGTATAGCAATCAGCCCCAGCATTTT.

The CDR3 nucleotides are TGTGCCAGCAGCCAGTACAACAGTGCATTGAACACTGAAGCTTTCTTT. Its protein product is CASSQYNSALNTEAFF. The rearrangement links TRBV3-1 (or the pseudogene TRBV3-2) to TRBJ1-1; D gene uncertain. The CDR3 totals 16 residues. The germline CDR1 and CDR2 sequences are LGHDT and YNNKEL (reference sequence). Trimming cost V 3 bases and J 0 bases, with 14 bases left between them.

The V gene is TRBV5-6, the J gene TRBJ2-1, with a tentative D call TRBD1 (5 bases). The CDR3 runs to 13 residues. Germline CDR1 is SGHDT and CDR2 is YYEEEE. The V end lost 0 bases, the J end lost 8 bases, and 9 bases lay between the germline ends. CDR3 residues: CASSLVQGDEQFF. CDR3 nucleotides: TGTGCCAGCAGCTTGGTCCAGGGCGATGAGCAGTTCTTC.

The CDR3, as DNA: TGCGCCAGCAGCCAAGATCGTGTGACGGGCTCCTACGAGCAGTACTTC. Translated: CASSQDRVTGSYEQYF. The gene calls are TRBV4-3 and TRBJ2-7; no definite D call. Germline CDR1 reads LGHNA; CDR2 reads YSLEER. This CDR3 region has 16 residues. Trimming shortened V by 0 bases and J by 0 bases, and 12 bases separated the two germline ends.

The V call is TRBV15, the J call TRBJ1-1; perhaps TRBD1 as D (6 bases). Trimming took off 5 bases at V and 5 bases at J, with 15 bases between the two ends. This CDR3 is built from 14 residues. Germline V gene data show CDR1 as LNHNV and CDR2 as YYDKDF (reference sequence). In DNA, the CDR3 is TGTGCCACCAGCTCTCTACAGGGTAGGACTGAAGCTTTCTTT. Translating gives CATSSLQGRTEAFF.

This clone was counted a few times. This chain uses TRBV5-1 with TRBJ1-3; D is unclear. CDR3 size: 13 residues. V lost 4 bases to trimming and J lost 0 bases, with 5 bases between them. Germline assignment: CDR1 SGHRS and CDR2 YFSETQ. CDR3 coding DNA: TGCGCCAGCAGCCTAGGCTCTGGAAACACCATATATTTT. Protein sequence: CASSLGSGNTIYF.

The chain has TRBV7-3 and TRBJ2-1, with a tentative D call TRBD2 (6 bases). From germline, CDR1 is SGHTA and CDR2 FQGTGA. V lost 0 bases to trimming and J lost 6 bases, with 15 bases between them. This CDR3 is built from 16 residues. This chain's CDR3 is CASSLTGTSRVNEQFF. The CDR3 coding sequence is TGTGCCAGCAGCTTAACGGGGACTTCCAGGGTCAATGAGCAGTTCTTC.

The genes are TRBV3-1 (or the pseudogene TRBV3-2) and TRBJ2-5; TRBD1 agrees at 7 bases. Germline V gene lookup returns CDR1 LGHDT and CDR2 YNNKEL (reference sequence). With 4 bases clipped from V and 5 bases from J, the junction kept 7 bases outside the gene matches. This CDR3 contains 14 residues. DNA for the CDR3: TGTGCCAGCAGCCGAAGAACAGGGGTTGAGACCCAGTACTTC. Translating it yields CASSRRTGVETQYF.

This clone was seen more than once but under ten times. The junction shows a germline mismatch at one end, possibly a read error. This chain joins TRBV28 and TRBJ2-7; D may be TRBD2 (6 bases). Looked up from germline, CDR1 is MDHEN and CDR2 is SYDVKM. The length of the CDR3 is 13 residues. CDR3 sequence: CASSFRAGNPTDF. The CDR3 nucleotides are TGTGCCAGCAGTTTCCGTGCGGGGAACCCTACGGACTTC.

The chain recombines TRBV13 with TRBJ2-5; D is unclear. Looked up from germline, CDR1 is PRHDT and CDR2 is FYEKMQ (reference sequence). V was cut by 1 base and J by 3 bases, with 6 bases left in between. The CDR3 runs to 13 residues. CDR3 loop: CASSLDREETQYF. The CDR3 DNA is TGTGCCAGCAGCTTAGACAGAGAAGAGACCCAGTACTTC.

The V call is TRBV6-5, the J call TRBJ2-2; TRBD1 matches at 9 bases. The germline gives CDR1 MNHEY, CDR2 SVGAGI. The CDR3 loop spans 15 amino acids. The ends lost 5 bases at V and 5 bases at J; junction bases unmatched: 6. The CDR3 bases are TGTGCCAGCAGTCAAACAGGGGGCAGAACCGGGGAGCTGTTTTTT. Protein product: CASSQTGGRTGELFF.

The CDR3 DNA reads TGTGCCAGCAGCTTAGGACCGGGGGAAGTTGACTATGGCTACACCTTC. Its protein is CASSLGPGEVDYGYTF. J is TRBJ1-2 and V is TRBV11-2, with TRBD1 as a possible D gene (5 bases). V lost 1 base and J lost 3, with 15 bases in between. The CDR3 runs to 16 residues. CDR1 is SGHAT and CDR2 is FQNNGV in the germline V gene. Using reference TRBV11-2 and TRBJ1-2 for the parts outside the CDR3, the full variable domain is EAGVAQSPRYKIIEKRQSVAFWCNPISGHATLYWYQQILGQGPKLLIQFQNNGVVDDSQLPKDRFSAERLKGVDSTLKIQPAKLEDSAVYLCASSLGPGEVDYGYTFGSGTRLTVV.

This CDR3 is CASSSQKNYGYTF. The CDR3 coding sequence is TGTGCCAGCAGCTCACAAAAAAACTATGGCTACACCTTC. The V gene is TRBV5-6, the J gene TRBJ1-2, with D hard to call. The CDR3 spans 13 residues. V was cut by 3 bases and J by 2 bases, with 8 bases left in between. In germline, CDR1 is SGHDT, CDR2 YYEEEE.

This clone occurred a few times. The chain links TRBV5-1 to TRBJ2-2; TRBD1 is a possible D gene (7 bases). Germline assignment: CDR1 SGHRS and CDR2 YFSETQ. CDR3 length: 15 amino acids. Trimming shortened V by 4 bases and J by 5 bases, and 15 bases separated the two germline ends. The DNA for the CDR3 is TGCGCCAGCAGCCGGCGGGACAGCAGAACCGGGGAGCTGTTTTTT. Protein product: CASSRRDSRTGELFF.

The chain uses TRBV7-8 and TRBJ2-2; D is possibly TRBD1 (6 bases). The CDR3 is made up of 15 amino acids. CDR1 is SGHVS and CDR2 is FQNEAQ in the germline V gene. Trimming took off 2 bases at V and 4 bases at J, with 11 bases between the two ends. CDR3 sequence (DNA): TGTGCCAGCAGCTTACAGGGGTTGGGCACCGGGGAGCTGTTTTTT. This sequence encodes CASSLQGLGTGELFF.

This clone was found once. The gene calls are TRBV11-1 and TRBJ2-5; TRBD1 agrees at 7 bases. Germline values: CDR1 SGHAT, CDR2 FQDESV (reference sequence). The trim removed 5 bases at V and 6 bases at J, leaving 3 bases unmatched. The length of the CDR3 is 12 residues. The CDR3 DNA reads as TGTGCCAGCAGCCGACAGGGAAAGACCCAGTACTTC. Encoded protein: CASSRQGKTQYF.

V and J are TRBV21-1 and TRBJ2-2; TRBD1 is the table's D call and was not checked against the DNA. TRBV21-1 is reported as a pseudogene. The CDR3 consists of 22 residues. The CDR3 protein is CASSKGSGQGNTSISNTGELFF. In DNA, the CDR3 is TGTGCCAGCAGCAAAGGGTCGGGACAGGGGAACACTTCCATCTCTAACACCGGGGAGCTGTTTTTT.

V and J are TRBV4-1 and TRBJ2-5, with D perhaps TRBD2 (5 bases). Per germline, CDR1 MGHRA and CDR2 YSYEKL. This CDR3 is built from 14 residues. V was cut by 1 base and J by 4 bases, with 10 bases left in between. CDR3 DNA: TGCGCCAGCAGCCAAGCGGGAATCCCAGAGACCCAGTACTTC. As protein: CASSQAGIPETQYF.

This chain uses TRBV19 with TRBJ2-1, with 7 positions matching TRBD1. Germline trimming cut 5 bases from V and 2 bases from J; bases unmatched to any gene: 9. Germline V gives CDR1 LNHDA, CDR2 SQIVND (reference sequence). This CDR3 comprises 16 residues. This chain's CDR3 is CASSFGTGTAYNEQFF. CDR3 sequence (DNA): TGTGCCAGTAGTTTCGGTACCGGGACAGCCTACAATGAGCAGTTCTTC.

This chain links TRBV5-6 with TRBJ2-1, with 9 bases matching TRBD1. CDR3 size: 16 residues. The V segment lost 3 bases and the J segment 4 bases; nucleotides outside the gene matches: 8. In germline, CDR1 is SGHDT, CDR2 YYEEEE. The CDR3 DNA is TGTGCCAGCAGCTCTGAGGACAGGGGCCTTTACAATGAGCAGTTCTTC. It specifies CASSSEDRGLYNEQFF.

The V call is TRBV4-1, the J call TRBJ1-1; a weak D match, TRBD1 (5 bases). CDR1 is MGHRA, CDR2 YSYEKL, per germline. CDR3 size: 14 residues. Deletions cut 4 bases from V and 8 bases from J, with 17 bases between. CDR3 sequence reads: CASSRVGGTVEAFF. In nucleotides, the CDR3 is TGCGCCAGCAGCCGAGTGGGGGGTACCGTCGAAGCTTTCTTT.